A single sample is the source of the 16 T cell receptor beta chains below, sequenced in a study of T cell repertoires in cytomegalovirus infection. TCRdb itself ran the reads through MiXCR, one entry per CDR3 protein. The sample shows hundreds of thousands of distinct CDR3 sequences, less than 25% of them seen only once. Sample: CD8+ T cells from PBMCs. These receptor sequences come from a human donor in good health (CMV status not recorded). Some clones in this sample may be carry-over from other donors' samples.

This clonotype was counted between two and nine times. The gene calls are TRBV14 and TRBJ1-2, with TRBD1 as a possible D gene (6 bases). Between the trimmed V and J ends, which lost 2 bases and 6 bases, there was a span of 16 bases. Germline CDR1 SGHDN, CDR2 FVKESK. The CDR3 extends over 15 amino acids. The CDR3 spells CASSQWGGGPNGYTF. The CDR3 region has the DNA TGTGCCAGCAGCCAATGGGGCGGGGGGCCGAATGGCTACACCTTC. Drawing the rest from reference TRBV14 and TRBJ1-2, the complete variable domain is EAGVTQFPSHSVIEKGQTVTLRCDPISGHDNLYWYRRVMGKEIKFLLHFVKESKQDESGMPNNRFLAERTGGTYSTLKVQPAELEDSGVYFCASSQWGGGPNGYTFGSGTRLTVV.

This clonotype has ten or more counts. The chain joins TRBV19 to TRBJ2-1; D is undetermined. V lost 1 base, J lost 1 base, and 14 bases lay in between. This CDR3 comprises 17 residues. Germline CDR1 and CDR2: LNHDA and SQIVND (reference sequence). CDR3 sequence (DNA): TGTGCCAGTAGTATAGTAAATTCGTTTAGGTCCTACAATGAGCAGTTCTTC. It translates to CASSIVNSFRSYNEQFF.

The V and J genes are TRBV14 and TRBJ2-7; D tentatively fits TRBD1 or TRBD2 (6 bases each). V was trimmed by 1 base and J by 9 bases, leaving 13 bases between them. This CDR3 contains 13 residues. Germline lookup yields CDR1 SGHDN and CDR2 FVKESK. The CDR3 DNA reads TGTGCCAGCAGCCAAGTATTGAAGGGGGGGCAGTACTTC. Its protein product is CASSQVLKGGQYF.

This clonotype has at least ten counts. The V call is TRBV7-8, the J call TRBJ2-7; 7 bases align to TRBD2. This CDR3 comprises 13 residues. Germline lookup yields CDR1 SGHVS and CDR2 FQNEAQ. J gave up 1 base and V 6 bases, and 3 bases lay outside the gene matches. CDR3 DNA sequence: TGTGCCAGCAGGTGGGAGGGTTCCTACGAGCAGTACTTC. Translation gives CASRWEGSYEQYF.

There are a few counts of this clonotype. The chain couples TRBV12-5 to TRBJ1-1; 8 nucleotides agree with TRBD1. V was clipped by 8 bases and J by 4 bases; unmatched bases: 6. Per the germline V gene, CDR1 is LGHNT and CDR2 is FRNRAP. This CDR3 comprises 13 residues. CDR3: CASLTGGTTEAFF. CDR3 in DNA: TGTGCTAGTTTAACAGGGGGTACCACTGAAGCTTTCTTT.

This clonotype was seen ten or more times. The rearrangement joins TRBV7-6 to TRBJ2-1; perhaps D is TRBD1 or TRBD2 (5 bases each). Germline V gene data show CDR1 as SGHVS and CDR2 as FNYEAQ. The CDR3 is 14 amino acids. Trimming stripped 1 base from V and 5 bases from J, with 9 bases between. CDR3 coding DNA: TGTGCCAGCAGCTTAGACGGGACCGACAATGAGCAGTTCTTC. It yields the protein CASSLDGTDNEQFF.

This clonotype was detected many times. The V call is TRBV7-9, the J call TRBJ1-5, with a weak D call TRBD1 (5 bases). Germline loops: CDR1 SEHNR, CDR2 FQNEAQ (reference sequence). The V gene lost 1 base and the J gene lost 7 bases, with 14 bases spanning the gap. This CDR3 contains 15 residues. The CDR3 sequence is CASSLGQGKIQPQHF. DNA of the CDR3: TGTGCCAGCAGCTTAGGCCAGGGAAAGATCCAGCCCCAGCATTTT.

This clonotype has at least ten counts. The rearrangement links TRBV7-9 to TRBJ2-1; D may be TRBD1 or TRBD2 (5 bases each). V was trimmed by 1 base and J by 3 bases, leaving 13 bases between them. CDR3 length equals 16 residues. Per the germline V gene, CDR1 is SEHNR and CDR2 is FQNEAQ (reference sequence). CDR3 DNA: TGTGCCAGCAGCTTAGAGAGGGGCGAGATCTACAATGAGCAGTTCTTC. This codes for CASSLERGEIYNEQFF.

This clonotype was seen ten or more times. The V call is TRBV7-2, the J call TRBJ2-7; 12 bases align to TRBD2. Trimming took 0 bases from V and 10 from J; bases not matched to a gene: 4. This CDR3 comprises 14 residues. The germline V gene has CDR1 SGHTA and CDR2 FQGNSA. The CDR3 reads CASSLALAGGPQYV. CDR3 coding DNA: TGTGCCAGCAGCTTAGCGCTAGCGGGGGGGCCTCAGTACGTC.

The chain employs TRBV6-2 or TRBV6-3 and TRBJ2-7; D unclear. The CDR3 length is 13 residues. Germline V gene lookup returns CDR1 MNHEY and CDR2 SVGEGT. The ends were cut back, 2 bases at V and 2 bases at J, with 7 bases in the middle. As DNA, the CDR3 is TGTGCCAGCAGTTACCTACCAACCTACGAGCAGTACTTC. This encodes CASSYLPTYEQYF.

J is TRBJ1-1 and V is TRBV7-9; D is unresolved. The CDR3 spans 13 residues. Per the germline V gene, CDR1 is SEHNR and CDR2 is FQNEAQ (reference sequence). The V gene lost 4 bases and the J gene lost 4 bases, with 10 bases spanning the gap. In DNA, the CDR3 is TGTGCCAGCAGCTCGCTCTCTGGCACTGAAGCTTTCTTT. Translation gives CASSSLSGTEAFF.

The rearrangement uses TRBV2 and TRBJ1-5; no clear D gene. The CDR3 extends over 18 amino acids. Germline CDR1 and CDR2: SNHLY and FYNNEI. V shed 1 base and J shed 0 bases, with 16 bases lying between them. The CDR3 DNA reads as TGTGCCAGCAGTGAAGGGTTCAGACTGCGCCATAGCAATCAGCCCCAGCATTTT. It translates to CASSEGFRLRHSNQPQHF.

This clonotype was counted ten times or more. This chain uses TRBV28 with TRBJ1-5; D is perhaps TRBD1 (6 bases). The CDR3 runs 16 residues. V dropped 2 bases and J dropped 3 bases, with 14 bases sitting between them. The germline V gene encodes CDR1 MDHEN and CDR2 SYDVKM. The CDR3 DNA follows: TGTGCCAGCAGTTTACCCCGCAGGGGTGACAATCAGCCCCAGCATTTT. Translating gives CASSLPRRGDNQPQHF.

The table lists this clonotype with a few counts. The gene calls are TRBV29-1 and TRBJ2-1, with TRBD1 matching over 8 bases. CDR1 and CDR2 from the germline V gene are SQVTM and ANQGSEA. The V gene end was trimmed by 3 bases and the J gene end by 5 bases; junction bases not matched to a gene: 6. The CDR3 runs 14 residues. CDR3 in DNA: TGCAGCGTTGAGGGACAGGTCCTCGACAATGAGCAGTTCTTC. This sequence encodes CSVEGQVLDNEQFF.

The genes are TRBV19 and TRBJ1-2, with D perhaps matching TRBD1 (5 bases). The CDR3 extends over 12 amino acids. V shed 7 bases and J shed 8 bases, with 14 bases lying between them. In germline, CDR1 is LNHDA, CDR2 SQIVND (reference sequence). This CDR3 is CASIGPQGGYTF. In nucleotides, the CDR3 is TGTGCCAGTATCGGGCCTCAGGGAGGCTACACCTTC.

The chain is built from TRBV7-6 and TRBJ1-2; 7 bases line up with TRBD1. The V and J ends lost 7 bases and 5 bases, in that order; junction bases with no gene match: 10. The CDR3 is 14 amino acids. The germline V gene encodes CDR1 SGHVS and CDR2 FNYEAQ. The CDR3, as DNA: TGTGCCAGCACCCACGACAGGGAAAGATATGGCTACACCTTC. Protein product: CASTHDRERYGYTF.